Presented here are 13 T cell receptor beta chains from one specimen sequenced in a study of blood T cell repertoires in COVID-19. Sequenced by immunoSEQ multiplex PCR; TCRdb stores in-frame clones only, minus some. The sample consists of 88,000 or so clones, about 85% of them appearing once. The sequenced sample was peripheral blood. These TCRs come from a man in his sixties with acute or convalescent COVID-19.

This chain uses TRBV6-2 or TRBV6-3 with TRBJ1-2, with TRBD1 matching over 7 bases. The CDR3 is 15 residues long. V trimming: 4 bases; J trimming: 3 bases; junction bases outside the gene matches: 8. Germline-derived CDR1 and CDR2 are MNHEY and SVGEGT. Here the CDR3 reads CASSSPGTDYYGYTF. CDR3 nucleotide sequence: TGTGCCAGCAGTTCCCCAGGGACAGACTACTATGGCTACACCTTC.

The chain is built from TRBV7-2 and TRBJ2-1, with TRBD2 matching over 9 bases. CDR3 length equals 15 residues. J lost 9 bases, V lost 2 bases, and 8 bases had no gene match. Germline assignment: CDR1 SGHTA and CDR2 FQGNSA. CDR3 sequence reads: CASSLRSSGRREQFF. For the CDR3, the DNA is TGTGCCAGCAGCTTAAGAAGTAGCGGGAGACGTGAGCAGTTCTTC.

V is TRBV21-1 and J is TRBJ1-1; TRBD1 is the table's D call and was not checked against the DNA. TRBV21-1 is labeled a pseudogene. The CDR3 has 16 residues. The CDR3 DNA reads TGTGCCAGCAGCAAAGAGACAGGTTTCGAGAACACTGAAGCTTTCTTT. It encodes CASSKETGFENTEAFF.

The rearrangement links TRBV5-1 to TRBJ2-5; D might be TRBD2 (5 bases). V was cut by 4 bases and J by 4 bases, with 17 bases left in between. The CDR3 loop spans 15 amino acids. Germline loops: CDR1 SGHRS, CDR2 YFSETQ. The CDR3 reads CASSQTYPGIETQYF. CDR3 in DNA: TGCGCCAGCAGCCAAACCTATCCCGGGATAGAGACCCAGTACTTC.

The chain links TRBV6-5 to TRBJ1-2; D call uncertain. Trimming took off 8 bases at V and 6 bases at J, with 16 bases between the two ends. CDR1 is MNHEY and CDR2 is SVGAGI in the germline V gene. The CDR3 is 13 amino acids. CDR3 residues: CASRLVFANGYTF. CDR3 bases: TGTGCCAGCCGTTTGGTTTTTGCTAATGGCTACACCTTC.

This clone was counted once. The chain is built from TRBV6-6 and TRBJ1-3; possibly TRBD1 for D (5 bases). V shed 5 bases and J shed 1 base, with 18 bases lying between them. Germline values: CDR1 MNHNY, CDR2 SVGAGI (reference sequence). The length of the CDR3 is 17 residues. DNA for the CDR3: TGTGCCAGCAGTCTTGTGCCGCGGGGCTTGTCTGGAAACACCATATATTTT. This gives the protein CASSLVPRGLSGNTIYF.

This chain uses TRBV3-1 (or the pseudogene TRBV3-2) with TRBJ2-7, with 8 bases fitting TRBD1. The trim removed 4 bases at V and 5 bases at J, leaving 13 bases unmatched. This CDR3 has 16 residues. Germline values: CDR1 LGHDT, CDR2 YNNKEL (reference sequence). The DNA of the CDR3 is TGTGCCAGCAGCCGAGAGCAGGGGGCCAATGGCCACGAGCAGTACTTC. It translates to CASSREQGANGHEQYF.

The gene calls are TRBV4-1 and TRBJ2-5; 15 bases match TRBD2. Germline trimming cut 1 base from V and 5 bases from J; bases unmatched to any gene: 8. Germline V CDR1 and CDR2: MGHRA, YSYEKL. CDR3 size: 18 residues. The CDR3 DNA sequence: TGCGCCAGCAGCCAAGCAAGGACTAGCGGGGGGGCGGGGGAGACCCAGTACTTC. Its protein is CASSQARTSGGAGETQYF.

The chain uses TRBV29-1 and TRBJ1-3; possibly TRBD1 for D (6 bases). Germline V gene data show CDR1 as SQVTM and CDR2 as ANQGSEA. The germline V and J ends were trimmed by 7 bases and 8 bases, with 18 bases remaining between them. The CDR3 is 13 residues long. CDR3 sequence reads: CSATPGRGDTIYF. The CDR3 DNA follows: TGCAGCGCGACCCCCGGCAGGGGTGACACCATATATTTT.

The J gene is TRBJ2-3, the V gene TRBV18; 8 bases are shared with TRBD2. Germline trimming cut 6 bases from V and 0 bases from J; bases unmatched to any gene: 14. Germline V gene data show CDR1 as KGHSH and CDR2 as LQKENI. CDR3 size: 18 residues. The CDR3 reads CASSPIPSTSESTDTQYF. The CDR3 coding sequence is TGTGCCAGCTCGCCAATCCCTTCGACTAGCGAGAGCACAGATACGCAGTATTTT.

This clone was seen repeatedly, ten times or more. J is TRBJ1-4 and V is TRBV18; 7 bases match TRBD1. V dropped 2 bases and J dropped 12; count of bases not matched to a gene: 6. The CDR3 runs to 13 residues. Germline assignment: CDR1 KGHSH and CDR2 LQKENI. The CDR3 sequence is CASSPKEGAQLFF. The CDR3 DNA is TGTGCCAGCTCACCAAAGGAGGGGGCCCAACTGTTTTTT.

This clone was found a few times. V usage is TRBV28 and J usage is TRBJ2-2, with TRBD2 matching 13 bases. This CDR3 spans 19 amino acids. Trimming cost V 1 base and J 4 bases; bases outside gene matches: 9. The germline CDR1 and CDR2 sequences are MDHEN and SYDVKM. This CDR3 is CASSLLTYGLAGATGELFF. CDR3 coding DNA: TGTGCCAGCAGTTTATTGACCTATGGACTAGCGGGAGCCACCGGGGAGCTGTTTTTT.

The chain links TRBV19 to TRBJ2-5, with 9 bases identical to TRBD1. The CDR3 sequence is 13 residues long. Germline assignment: CDR1 LNHDA and CDR2 SQIVND (reference sequence). J gave up 4 bases and V 9 bases, and 6 bases lay outside the gene matches. The CDR3 region has the DNA TGTGCCAGCACCGGACAGGGGCGAGAGACCCAGTACTTC. Amino acids: CASTGQGRETQYF.